Below are 7 T cell receptor beta chains sequenced from a single sample in a study of a mutant IDH1 vaccine in newly diagnosed glioma. Sequencing used immunoSEQ multiplex PCR; TCRdb keeps in-frame clones, though not all of them. The table includes some 100,000 clones, 83% detected once. Indicated time point: baseline, week 1 (first vaccination visit). Sample treatment: pre-vaccination baseline after standard-of-care therapy. The sequencing used PBMCs, collected from a glioma patient treated with radiotherapy, temozolomide or both. Every receptor here comes from a woman in her forties or fifties with glioma.

This clone occurred a few times. This rearrangement joins TRBV20-1 to TRBJ2-5; unclear D gene. Germline V gene sequence: CDR1 DFQATT, CDR2 SNEGSKA (reference sequence). The CDR3 is 10 residues long. V lost 5 bases and J lost 7, with 8 bases in between. The CDR3 DNA sequence: TGCAGTGCTTCGAAAGTGACCCAGTACTTC. Amino acids: CSASKVTQYF.

This chain uses TRBV30 with TRBJ2-2, with 10 bases identical to TRBD2. The CDR3 covers 15 residues. The V and J ends lost 0 bases and 4 bases, in that order; junction bases with no gene match: 2. Germline values: CDR1 GTSNPN, CDR2 SVGIG (reference sequence). CDR3 sequence: CAWSVLAGATGELFF. The CDR3 DNA is TGTGCCTGGAGTGTTCTAGCGGGGGCCACCGGGGAGCTGTTTTTT.

The chain uses TRBV30 and TRBJ2-3; TRBD1 is a possible D gene (5 bases). Trimming took off 0 bases at V and 1 base at J, with 11 bases between the two ends. The germline V gene encodes CDR1 GTSNPN and CDR2 SVGIG (reference sequence). There are 15 residues in the CDR3. The CDR3 protein is CAWSVARVGTDTQYF. The CDR3 coding sequence is TGTGCCTGGAGTGTTGCCAGGGTGGGCACAGATACGCAGTATTTT.

V is TRBV6-1 and J is TRBJ2-7; D call uncertain. Germline-derived CDR1 and CDR2 are MNHNS and SASEGT. This CDR3 region has 12 residues. The germline V and J ends were trimmed by 8 bases and 3 bases, with 11 bases remaining between them. The CDR3: CASQDEIYEQYF. In nucleotides, the CDR3 is TGTGCCAGCCAGGATGAGATCTACGAGCAGTACTTC.

The chain has TRBV5-4 and TRBJ1-1; D not resolved. V lost 4 bases and J lost 5, with 15 bases in between. Germline CDR1 and CDR2: SGHNT and YYREEE (reference sequence). CDR3 length: 14 residues. The CDR3 sequence is CASSPSALGTEAFF. CDR3 sequence (DNA): TGTGCCAGCAGCCCCTCGGCCTTGGGGACTGAAGCTTTCTTT.

The J gene is TRBJ2-5, the V gene TRBV19; no reliable D call. Germline CDR1 is LNHDA and CDR2 is SQIVND (reference sequence). Trimming shortened V by 0 bases and J by 2 bases, and 4 bases separated the two germline ends. The CDR3 spans 13 residues. The CDR3 protein is CASSIDRQETQYF. The CDR3 region has the DNA TGTGCCAGTAGTATAGACAGACAAGAGACCCAGTACTTC. Based on the CDR3 plus reference TRBV19 and TRBJ2-5, the full variable domain is DGGITQSPKYLFRKEGQNVTLSCEQNLNHDAMYWYRQDPGQGLRLIYYSQIVNDFQKGDIAEGYSVSREKKESFPLTVTSAQKNPTAFYLCASSIDRQETQYFGPGTRLLVL.

The CDR3 protein is CASSFTTPSGANVLTF. As DNA, the CDR3 is TGTGCCAGCAGCTTCACTACCCCCTCTGGGGCCAACGTCCTGACTTTC. The genes are TRBV7-9 and TRBJ2-6; D ambiguous. Per the germline V gene, CDR1 is SEHNR and CDR2 is FQNEAQ (reference sequence). This CDR3 has 16 residues. The V gene lost 3 bases and the J gene lost 0 bases, with 9 bases spanning the gap.